This T cell receptor (beta chain) was identified in a study of cytomegalovirus exposure and HLA in healthy donors. Findings and caveats of the study: Association of 16,951 TCR beta sequences with HLA alleles was found at 0.05 false discovery rate in a later analysis.

The CDR3 has 16 residues. Trimming took 2 bases from V and 4 from J, leaving 17 bases between them. The germline V gene has CDR1 KGHSH and CDR2 LQKENI. PCR amplification relied on 60 Vbeta primers (plus 13 Jbeta primers). Libraries were prepared by immunoSEQ multiplex PCR; TCRdb keeps only in-frame clonotypes and omits some of them. Found here are some 150,000 clones, more than 75% of them singletons; the top ten hold about 5%. With regard to this clone: What it binds is not known.

The J gene is TRBJ1-2, the V gene TRBV18; D gene ambiguous. Material for sequencing was PBMCs. The TCR comes from a woman in her thirties in good health and CMV-seronegative. DNA for the CDR3: TGTGCCAGCTCACCAACCACAGCCAGTATTGGCTATGGCTACACCTTC. Protein product: CASSPTTASIGYGYTF.